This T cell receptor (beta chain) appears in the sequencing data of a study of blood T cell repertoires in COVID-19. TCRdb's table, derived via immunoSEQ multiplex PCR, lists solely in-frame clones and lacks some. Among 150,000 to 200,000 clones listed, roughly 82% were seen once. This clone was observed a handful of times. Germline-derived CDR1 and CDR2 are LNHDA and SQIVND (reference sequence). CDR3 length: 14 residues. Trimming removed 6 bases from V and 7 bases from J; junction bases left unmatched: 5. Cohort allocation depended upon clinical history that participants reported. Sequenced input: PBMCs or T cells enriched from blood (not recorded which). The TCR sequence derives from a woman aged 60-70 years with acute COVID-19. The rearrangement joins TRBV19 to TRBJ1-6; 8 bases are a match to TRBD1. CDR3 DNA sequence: TGTGCCAGTAGCCCAGGGGGCTTAAATTCACCCCTCCACTTT. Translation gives CASSPGGLNSPLHF.